This T cell receptor (delta chain) is drawn from a study of gamma-delta chains in newborns, infants, children. Study background: Polyclonal expansion of innate γδ T cells after birth follows microbial exposure.

The CDR3 covers 14 residues. Germline CDR1 reads NSMFDY; CDR2 reads ISSIKDK. As concerns this clone: This sequence is one base from a far larger clone and is likely a read error. Other DNA sequences in the sample encode the same CDR3.

TCRdb called clones from the reads again using CATT. The table records some 4,200 delta-chain clones, over 2% of them present only once. Specimen: blood. The chain joins TRAV29/DV5 to TRDJ2; 9 nucleotides align to TRDD3. This sequence was found in a child who was a newborn, infant or young child, either healthy, febrile or measles-vaccinated (not recorded which). The CDR3 coding sequence is TGTGCGGCAAAGTACTGGGGGATGACAGCACAACTCTTCTTT. It is translated as CAAKYWGMTAQLFF. Complete variable domain (other parts from reference TRAV29/DV5 and TRDJ2): DQQVKQNSPSLSVQEGRISILNCDYTNSMFDYFLWYKKYPAEGPTFLISISSIKDKNEDGRFTVFLNKSAKHLSLHIVPSQPGDSAVYFCAAKYWGMTAQLFFGKGTQLIVEP.